This T cell receptor (beta chain) comes out of a study of cytomegalovirus exposure and HLA in healthy donors. Study-wide results and limits: Most observed TCR sequences were rare, whereas some public TCRs were detected in many donors. That first-cohort TCR clusters tended to co-occur in the 95 to 150 validation repertoires was found in a later analysis.

This CDR3 spans 14 amino acids. V lost 4 bases to trimming and J lost 7 bases; unmatched junction nucleotides: 9. CDR1 MNHNS and CDR2 SASEGT come from the germline V gene. TCRdb keeps only in-frame clones here, not all; method: immunoSEQ multiplex PCR. The table lists 78,000 or so clones, less than 96% of them singletons. A 120-subject validation cohort, separate from the 666-subject first cohort, supplied the donors. As concerns this clone: Its specificity is unknown.

Sequenced sample: PBMCs. The source of this sequence is a man between 18 and 35 years old in good health and CMV-seropositive. The chain employs TRBV6-1 and TRBJ1-2; 7 bases map to TRBD1. The CDR3 sequence: CASSAARGSSGYTF. In nucleotides, the CDR3 is TGTGCCAGCAGTGCGGCCAGGGGGTCCTCTGGCTACACCTTC.